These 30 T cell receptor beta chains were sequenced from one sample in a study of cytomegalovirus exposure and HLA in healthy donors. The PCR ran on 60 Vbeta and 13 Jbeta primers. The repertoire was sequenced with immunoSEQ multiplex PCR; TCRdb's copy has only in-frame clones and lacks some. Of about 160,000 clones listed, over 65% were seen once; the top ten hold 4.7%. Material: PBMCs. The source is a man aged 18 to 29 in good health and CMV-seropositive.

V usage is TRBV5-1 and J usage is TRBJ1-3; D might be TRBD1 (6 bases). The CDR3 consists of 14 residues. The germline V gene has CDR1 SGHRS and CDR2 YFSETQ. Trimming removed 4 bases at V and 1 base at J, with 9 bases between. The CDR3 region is CASSRTVSGNTIYF. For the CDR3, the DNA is TGCGCCAGCAGCCGGACAGTTTCTGGAAACACCATATATTTT.

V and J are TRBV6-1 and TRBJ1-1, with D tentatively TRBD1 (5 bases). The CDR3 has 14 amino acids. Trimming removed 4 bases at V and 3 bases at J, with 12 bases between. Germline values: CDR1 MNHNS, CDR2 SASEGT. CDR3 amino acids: CASSVLGGDTEAFF. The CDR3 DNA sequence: TGTGCCAGCAGTGTCCTCGGGGGTGACACTGAAGCTTTCTTT.

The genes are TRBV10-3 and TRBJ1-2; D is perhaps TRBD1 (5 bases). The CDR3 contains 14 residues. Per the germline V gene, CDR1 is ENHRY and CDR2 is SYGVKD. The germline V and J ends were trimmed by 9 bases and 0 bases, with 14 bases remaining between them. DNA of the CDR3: TGTGCCATTAGCGGAGACAGAGCTAACTATGGCTACACCTTC. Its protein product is CAISGDRANYGYTF.

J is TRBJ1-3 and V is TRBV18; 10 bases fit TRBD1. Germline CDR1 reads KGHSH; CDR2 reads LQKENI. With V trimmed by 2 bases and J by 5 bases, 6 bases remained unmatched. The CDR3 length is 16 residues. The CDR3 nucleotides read TGTGCCAGCTCACCAAACTTGGACAGGGGGAGAAACACCATATATTTT. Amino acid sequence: CASSPNLDRGRNTIYF.

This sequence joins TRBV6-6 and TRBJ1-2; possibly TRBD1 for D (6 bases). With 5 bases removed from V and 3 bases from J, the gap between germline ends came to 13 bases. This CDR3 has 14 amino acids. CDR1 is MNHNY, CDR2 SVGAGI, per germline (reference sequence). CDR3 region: CASSPRDTHYGYTF. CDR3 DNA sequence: TGTGCCAGCAGTCCTAGGGACACCCACTATGGCTACACCTTC.

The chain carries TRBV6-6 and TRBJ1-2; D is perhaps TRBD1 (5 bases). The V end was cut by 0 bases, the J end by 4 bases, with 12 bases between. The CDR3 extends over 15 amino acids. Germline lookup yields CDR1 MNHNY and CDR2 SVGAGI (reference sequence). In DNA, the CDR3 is TGTGCCAGCAGTTACTCCCCCCAGGGCCTCTATGGCTACACCTTC. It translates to CASSYSPQGLYGYTF.

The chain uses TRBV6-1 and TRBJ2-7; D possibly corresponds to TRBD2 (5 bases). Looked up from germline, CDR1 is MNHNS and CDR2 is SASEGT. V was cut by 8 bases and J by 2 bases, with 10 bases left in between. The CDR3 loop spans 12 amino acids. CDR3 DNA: TGTGCCAGCGGGAGCCTCCCCTACGAGCAGTACGTC. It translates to CASGSLPYEQYV.

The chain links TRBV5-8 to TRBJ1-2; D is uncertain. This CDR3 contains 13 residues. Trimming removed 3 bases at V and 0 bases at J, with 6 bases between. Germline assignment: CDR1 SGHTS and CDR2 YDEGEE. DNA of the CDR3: TGTGCCAGCAGCTCTCGAGCTAACTATGGCTACACCTTC. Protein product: CASSSRANYGYTF.

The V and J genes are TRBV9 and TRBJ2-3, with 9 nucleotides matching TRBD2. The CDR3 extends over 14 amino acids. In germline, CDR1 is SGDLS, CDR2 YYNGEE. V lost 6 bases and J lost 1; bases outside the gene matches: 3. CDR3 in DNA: TGTGCCAGCATGGCGGGGGGGGGCACAGATACGCAGTATTTT. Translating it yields CASMAGGGTDTQYF.

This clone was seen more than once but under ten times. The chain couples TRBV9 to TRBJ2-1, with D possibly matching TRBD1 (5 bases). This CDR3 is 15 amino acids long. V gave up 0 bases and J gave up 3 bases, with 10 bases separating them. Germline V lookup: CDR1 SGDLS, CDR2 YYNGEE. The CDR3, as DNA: TGTGCCAGCAGCGTAGGCCCACAGGACTACAATGAGCAGTTCTTC. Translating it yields CASSVGPQDYNEQFF.

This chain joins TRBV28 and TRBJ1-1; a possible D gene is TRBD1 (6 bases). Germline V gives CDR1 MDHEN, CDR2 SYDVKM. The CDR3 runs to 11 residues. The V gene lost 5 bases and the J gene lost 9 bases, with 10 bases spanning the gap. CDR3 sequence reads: CASSKDRQAFF. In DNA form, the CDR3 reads TGTGCCAGCAGTAAGGACAGACAAGCTTTCTTT.

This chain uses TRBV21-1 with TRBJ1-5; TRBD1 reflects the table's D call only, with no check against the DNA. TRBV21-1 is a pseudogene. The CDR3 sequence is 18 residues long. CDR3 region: CASSKEDTTEIGCQPQHF. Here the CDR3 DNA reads TGTGCCAGCAGCAAAGAGGACACAACGGAGATCGGATGTCAGCCCCAGCATTTT.

As DNA, the CDR3 is TGTGCCAGCAGCGTAGTGCCAACCCCTAGCGGGGGCCCGAACACCGGGGAGCTGTTTTTT. Translation: CASSVVPTPSGGPNTGELFF. The rearrangement uses TRBV9 and TRBJ2-2; 10 bases fit TRBD2. This CDR3 has 20 amino acids. V trimming: 0 bases; J trimming: 0 bases; junction bases outside the gene matches: 11. Germline V gene sequence: CDR1 SGDLS, CDR2 YYNGEE. The whole variable domain, remainder taken from reference TRBV9 and TRBJ2-2, is DSGVTQTPKHLITATGQRVTLRCSPRSGDLSVYWYQQSLDQGLQFLIQYYNGEERAKGNILERFSAQQFPDLHSELNLSSLELGDSALYFCASSVVPTPSGGPNTGELFFGEGSRLTVL.

CDR3 sequence: CASSASGEEETQYF. CDR3 sequence (DNA): TGTGCCAGCAGCGCTAGCGGGGAGGAAGAGACCCAGTACTTC. The V gene is TRBV28, the J gene TRBJ2-5; 9 nucleotides align to TRBD2. V lost 6 bases to trimming and J lost 3 bases; unmatched junction nucleotides: 5. This CDR3 region has 14 residues. Germline CDR1 is MDHEN and CDR2 is SYDVKM. Looking up the rest from reference TRBV28 and TRBJ2-5 gives the full variable domain: DVKVTQSSRYLVKRTGEKVFLECVQDMDHENMFWYRQDPGLGLRLIYFSYDVKMKEKGDIPEGYSVSREKKERFSLILESASTNQTSMYLCASSASGEEETQYFGPGTRLLVL.

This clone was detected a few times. The DNA of the CDR3 is TGTGCCAGCAACGGTGACGGGGAATGGGGCACCGGGGAGCTGTTTTTT. It codes for CASNGDGEWGTGELFF. V usage is TRBV5-4 and J usage is TRBJ2-2; possible D gene TRBD2, 5 bases. Trimming stripped 6 bases from V and 4 bases from J, with 19 bases between. Per the germline V gene, CDR1 is SGHNT and CDR2 is YYREEE (reference sequence). This CDR3 is 16 amino acids long. Based on the CDR3 plus reference TRBV5-4 and TRBJ2-2, the full variable domain is ETGVTQSPTHLIKTRGQQVTLRCSSQSGHNTVSWYQQALGQGPQFIFQYYREEENGRGNFPPRFSGLQFPNYSSELNVNALELDDSALYLCASNGDGEWGTGELFFGEGSRLTVL.

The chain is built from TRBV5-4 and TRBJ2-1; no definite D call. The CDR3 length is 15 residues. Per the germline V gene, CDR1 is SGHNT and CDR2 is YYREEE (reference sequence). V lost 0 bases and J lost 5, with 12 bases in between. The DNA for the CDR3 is TGTGCCAGCAGCTTGGAGATGGGCTCAAACAATGAGCAGTTCTTC. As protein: CASSLEMGSNNEQFF.

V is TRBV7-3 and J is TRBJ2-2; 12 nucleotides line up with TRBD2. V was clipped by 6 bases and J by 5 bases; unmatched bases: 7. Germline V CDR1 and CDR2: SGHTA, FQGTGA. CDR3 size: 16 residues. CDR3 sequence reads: CASRSTSGGLTGELFF. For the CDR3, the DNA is TGTGCCAGCAGATCTACTAGCGGGGGGTTGACCGGGGAGCTGTTTTTT.

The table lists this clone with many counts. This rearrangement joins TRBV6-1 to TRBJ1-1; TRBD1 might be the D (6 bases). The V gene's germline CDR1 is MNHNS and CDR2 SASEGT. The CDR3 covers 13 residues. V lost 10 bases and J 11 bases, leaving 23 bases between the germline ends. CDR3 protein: CATHSDRRREAFF. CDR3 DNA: TGTGCCACCCACTCCGACAGGCGAAGGGAGGCTTTCTTT.

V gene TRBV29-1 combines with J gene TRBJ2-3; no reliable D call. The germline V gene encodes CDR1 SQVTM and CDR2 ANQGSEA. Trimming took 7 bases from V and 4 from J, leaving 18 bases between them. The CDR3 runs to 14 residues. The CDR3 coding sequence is TGCAGCGCCGAACCTCTACTCCGATCAGATACGCAGTATTTT. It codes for CSAEPLLRSDTQYF.

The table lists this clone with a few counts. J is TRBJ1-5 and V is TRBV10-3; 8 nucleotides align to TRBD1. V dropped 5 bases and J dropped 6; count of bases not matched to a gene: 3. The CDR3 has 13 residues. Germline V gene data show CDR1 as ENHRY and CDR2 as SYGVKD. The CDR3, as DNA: TGTGCCATCAGTCAAGACAGGGGTCAGCCCCAGCATTTT. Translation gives CAISQDRGQPQHF.

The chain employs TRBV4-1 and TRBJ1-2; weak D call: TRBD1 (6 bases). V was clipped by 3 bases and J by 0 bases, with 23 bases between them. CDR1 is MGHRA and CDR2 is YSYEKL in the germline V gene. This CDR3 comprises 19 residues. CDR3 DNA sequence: TGCGCCAGCAGCCAGCAGGACTTCATCGGGGGGGGCCCTAACTATGGCTACACCTTC. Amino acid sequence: CASSQQDFIGGGPNYGYTF.

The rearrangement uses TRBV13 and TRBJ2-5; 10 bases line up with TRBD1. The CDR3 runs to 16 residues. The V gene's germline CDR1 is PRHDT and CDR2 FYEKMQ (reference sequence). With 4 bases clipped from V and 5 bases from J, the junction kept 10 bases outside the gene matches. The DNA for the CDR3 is TGTGCCAGCAGCTCCCCGACAGGGGGCCCCGATGAGACCCAGTACTTC. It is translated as CASSSPTGGPDETQYF.

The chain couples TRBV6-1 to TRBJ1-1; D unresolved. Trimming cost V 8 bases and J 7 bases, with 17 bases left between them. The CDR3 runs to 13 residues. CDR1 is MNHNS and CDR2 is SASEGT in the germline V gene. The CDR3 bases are TGTGCCAGCCAAAGGAGTGGAGCCTTTGAAGCTTTCTTT. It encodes CASQRSGAFEAFF.

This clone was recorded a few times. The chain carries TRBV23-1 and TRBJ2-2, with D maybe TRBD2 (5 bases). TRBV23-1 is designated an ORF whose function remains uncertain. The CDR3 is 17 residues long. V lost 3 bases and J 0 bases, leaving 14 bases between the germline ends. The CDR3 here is CASSQAGLHSNTGELFF. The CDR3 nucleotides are TGCGCCAGCAGTCAGGCAGGACTCCACTCGAACACCGGGGAGCTGTTTTTT.

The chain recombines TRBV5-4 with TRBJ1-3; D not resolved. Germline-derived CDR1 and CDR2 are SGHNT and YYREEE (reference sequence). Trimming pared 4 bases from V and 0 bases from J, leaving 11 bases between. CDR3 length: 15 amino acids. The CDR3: CASSTRTFSGNTIYF. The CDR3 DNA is TGTGCCAGCAGCACGAGGACTTTCTCTGGAAACACCATATATTTT.

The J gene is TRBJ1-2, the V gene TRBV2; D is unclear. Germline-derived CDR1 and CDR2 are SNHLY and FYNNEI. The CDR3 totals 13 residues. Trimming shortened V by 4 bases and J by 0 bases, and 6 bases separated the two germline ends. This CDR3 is CASSGETNYGYTF. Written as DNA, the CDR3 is TGTGCCAGCAGTGGAGAGACTAACTATGGCTACACCTTC.

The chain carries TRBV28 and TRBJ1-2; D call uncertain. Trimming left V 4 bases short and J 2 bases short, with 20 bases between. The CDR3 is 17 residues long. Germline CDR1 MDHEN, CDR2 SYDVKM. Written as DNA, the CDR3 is TGTGCCAGCAGTTCGATCCCCGGCCTTGGAGGGAACTATGGCTACACCTTC. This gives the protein CASSSIPGLGGNYGYTF.

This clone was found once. In DNA, the CDR3 is TGTGCCAGCAGCGTAGATCACGGGAACACTGAAGCTTTCTTT. This encodes CASSVDHGNTEAFF. The rearrangement uses TRBV9 and TRBJ1-1; D is unresolved. The CDR3 has 14 residues. The germline CDR1 and CDR2 sequences are SGDLS and YYNGEE. The V end was cut by 0 bases, the J end by 1 base, with 7 bases between.

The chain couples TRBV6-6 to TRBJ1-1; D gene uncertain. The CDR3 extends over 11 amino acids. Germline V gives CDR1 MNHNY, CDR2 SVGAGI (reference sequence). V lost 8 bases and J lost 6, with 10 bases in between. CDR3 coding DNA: TGTGCCAGCCTTGGGAGGGCTGAAGCTTTCTTT. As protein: CASLGRAEAFF.

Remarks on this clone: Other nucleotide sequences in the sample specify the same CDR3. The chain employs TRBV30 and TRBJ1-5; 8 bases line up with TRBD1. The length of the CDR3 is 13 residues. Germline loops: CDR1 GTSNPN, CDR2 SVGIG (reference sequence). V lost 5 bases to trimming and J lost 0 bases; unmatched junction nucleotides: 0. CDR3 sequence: CAWGTGSNQPQHF. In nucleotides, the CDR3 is TGTGCCTGGGGGACAGGTAGCAATCAGCCCCAGCATTTT.